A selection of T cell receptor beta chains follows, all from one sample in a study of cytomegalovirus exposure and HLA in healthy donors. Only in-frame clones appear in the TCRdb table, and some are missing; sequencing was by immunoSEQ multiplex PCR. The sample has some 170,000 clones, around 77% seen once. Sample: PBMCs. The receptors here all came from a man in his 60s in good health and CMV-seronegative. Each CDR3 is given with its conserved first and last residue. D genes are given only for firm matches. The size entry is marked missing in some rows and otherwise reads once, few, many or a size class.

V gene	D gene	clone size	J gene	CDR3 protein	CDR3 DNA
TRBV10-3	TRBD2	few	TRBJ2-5	CAIGTTEETQYF	TGTGCCATAGGGACTACAGAAGAGACCCAGTACTTC
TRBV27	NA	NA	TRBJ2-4	CASSVRVWDIQYF	TGTGCCAGCAGTGTCAGGGTTTGGGACATTCAGTACTTC
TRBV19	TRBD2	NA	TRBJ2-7	CASSISLAGGPDEQYF	TGTGCCAGTAGTATAAGTCTAGCGGGAGGGCCGGACGAGCAGTACTTC
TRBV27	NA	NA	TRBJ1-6	CASSLFEAGSPLHF	TGTGCCAGCAGTTTATTTGAGGCGGGATCACCCCTCCACTTT
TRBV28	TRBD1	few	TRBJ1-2	CASSTGTANYGYTF	TGTGCCAGCAGTACCGGGACAGCTAACTATGGCTACACCTTC
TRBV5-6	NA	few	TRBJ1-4	CASSLVGRGGNEKLFF	TGTGCCAGCAGCTTGGTAGGAAGAGGAGGGAATGAAAAACTGTTTTTT
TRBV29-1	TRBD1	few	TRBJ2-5	CSVETGGAGETQYF	TGCAGCGTTGAAACAGGGGGCGCTGGGGAGACCCAGTACTTC
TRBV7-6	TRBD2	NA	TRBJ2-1	CASSRTSGRMAAASNEQFF	TGTGCCAGCAGCCGGACTAGCGGGAGGATGGCGGCCGCGTCCAATGAGCAGTTCTTC
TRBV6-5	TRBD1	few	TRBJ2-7	CASSYLRTGWGSEQYF	TGTGCCAGCAGTTACCTTCGGACAGGGTGGGGGTCCGAGCAGTACTTC
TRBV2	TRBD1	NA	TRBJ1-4	CASSEVGTDNEKLFF	TGTGCCAGCAGTGAAGTGGGGACAGATAATGAAAAACTGTTTTTT
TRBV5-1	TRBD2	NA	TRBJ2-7	CASSLGPGTSAYEQYF	TGCGCCAGCAGCTTGGGACCCGGGACTAGCGCCTACGAGCAGTACTTC
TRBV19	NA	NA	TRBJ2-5	CASSSGGWGGPRETQYF	TGTGCCAGTAGTTCCGGCGGGTGGGGGGGCCCACGGGAGACCCAGTACTTC
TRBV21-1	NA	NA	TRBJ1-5	CASSRAGTSTLRNSNQPQHF	TGTGCCAGCAGCCGAGCCGGGACATCGACCTTGAGGAATAGCAATCAGCCCCAGCATTTT
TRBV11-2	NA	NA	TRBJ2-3	CASSFSDFYTQYF	TGTGCCAGCAGCTTTAGCGACTTCTATACGCAGTATTTT
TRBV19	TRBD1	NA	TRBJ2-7	CASTVLYWDRENEQYF	TGTGCCAGTACTGTATTGTATTGGGACAGGGAGAACGAGCAGTACTTC
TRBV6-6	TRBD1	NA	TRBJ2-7	CASSSGTAAYEQYF	TGTGCCAGCAGTTCCGGGACAGCAGCCTACGAGCAGTACTTC
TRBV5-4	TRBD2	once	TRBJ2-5	CASSSLAGGTETQYF	TGTGCCAGCAGCTCTCTAGCGGGAGGGACAGAGACCCAGTACTTC
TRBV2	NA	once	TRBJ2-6	CASSWSRSGANVLTF	TGTGCCAGCAGTTGGAGCCGCTCTGGGGCCAACGTCCTGACTTTC
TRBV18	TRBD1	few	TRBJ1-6	CASSPRDSRLNSPLHF	TGTGCCAGCTCACCACGGGACAGCCGACTTAATTCACCCCTCCACTTT
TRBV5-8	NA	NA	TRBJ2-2	CASSLSGQGYTGELFF	TGTGCCAGCAGCTTGTCAGGCCAGGGGTACACCGGGGAGCTGTTTTTT
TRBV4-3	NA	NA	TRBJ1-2	CASSQDQGYGYTF	TGCGCCAGCAGCCAAGATCAGGGGTATGGCTACACCTTC
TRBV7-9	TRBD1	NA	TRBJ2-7	CASSRQGDTYEQYF	TGTGCCAGCTCACGACAGGGTGACACCTACGAGCAGTACTTC
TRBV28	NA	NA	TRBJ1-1	CASSLPGHLNTEAFF	TGTGCCAGCAGCCTACCTGGGCACTTGAACACTGAAGCTTTCTTT
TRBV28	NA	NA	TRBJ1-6	CASNLNPLPLHF	TGTGCCAGCAACCTAAATCCGCTCCCCCTCCACTTT
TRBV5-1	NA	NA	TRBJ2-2	CASRAGPNTGELFF	TGCGCCAGCAGGGCGGGACCGAACACCGGGGAGCTGTTTTTT
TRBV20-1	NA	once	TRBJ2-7	CSAIGDGEQYF	TGCAGTGCTATAGGGGATGGCGAGCAGTACTTC
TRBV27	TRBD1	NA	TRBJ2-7	CASSFSGQSYEQYF	TGTGCCAGCAGTTTCTCGGGACAGTCCTACGAGCAGTACTTC
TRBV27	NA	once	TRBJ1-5	CASRPSGGISNQPQHF	TGTGCCAGCAGACCGTCGGGGGGAATCAGCAATCAGCCCCAGCATTTT
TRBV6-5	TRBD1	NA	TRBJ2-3	CASGTGTGVADTQYF	TGTGCCAGCGGAACCGGGACAGGGGTGGCAGATACGCAGTATTTT
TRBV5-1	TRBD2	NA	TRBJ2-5	CASSTGGAGETQYF	TGCGCCAGCAGCACCGGGGGGGCCGGGGAGACCCAGTACTTC
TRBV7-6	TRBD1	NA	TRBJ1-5	CASSLGATGADQPQHF	TGTGCCAGCAGCTTAGGTGCGACAGGGGCGGATCAGCCCCAGCATTTT
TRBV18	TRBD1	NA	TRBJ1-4	CASSPLQGEKLFF	TGTGCCAGCTCACCTTTACAGGGGGAAAAACTGTTTTTT